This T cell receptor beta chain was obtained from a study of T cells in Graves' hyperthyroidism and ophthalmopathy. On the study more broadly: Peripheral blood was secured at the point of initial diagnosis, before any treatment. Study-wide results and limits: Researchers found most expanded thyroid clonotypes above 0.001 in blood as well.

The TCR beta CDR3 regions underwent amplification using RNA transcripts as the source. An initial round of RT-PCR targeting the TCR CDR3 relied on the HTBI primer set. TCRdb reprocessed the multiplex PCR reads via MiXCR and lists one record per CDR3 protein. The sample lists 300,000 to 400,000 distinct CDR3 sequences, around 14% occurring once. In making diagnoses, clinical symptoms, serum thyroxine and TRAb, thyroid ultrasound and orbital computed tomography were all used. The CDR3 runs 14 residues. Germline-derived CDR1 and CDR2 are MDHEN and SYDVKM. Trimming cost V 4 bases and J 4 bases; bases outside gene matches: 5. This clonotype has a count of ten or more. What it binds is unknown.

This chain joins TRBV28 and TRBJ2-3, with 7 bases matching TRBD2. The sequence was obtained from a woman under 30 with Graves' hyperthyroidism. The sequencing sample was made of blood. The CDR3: CASSWGGSADTQYF. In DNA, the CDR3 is TGTGCCAGCAGTTGGGGCGGGAGTGCAGATACGCAGTATTTT.